Following are 11 T cell receptor beta chains from one sample sequenced in a study of regulatory T cells in long-lasting Graves disease. In building TCR beta libraries, iRepertoire HTBI primers were used together with Arm-PCR of CDR3 regions. In TCRdb, the multiplex PCR reads were re-called with MiXCR into one record per CDR3 protein. The profile shows about 220,000 distinct CDR3 sequences, around 16% of them singletons. The time point is: newly diagnosed GD, antithyroid drugs for less than 3 months. PBMCs were the source of the RNA used for TCR sequencing. The source was peripheral blood mononuclear cells (PBMCs), collected at new diagnosis, from a patient treated with antithyroid drugs. Receptors originate from a female donor with Graves disease.

This clonotype was detected ten times or more. This chain connects TRBV19 to TRBJ1-2, with D tentatively TRBD1 (5 bases). Germline V CDR1 and CDR2: LNHDA, SQIVND (reference sequence). V was shortened by 4 bases and J by 7 bases, with 10 bases between the two germline ends. This CDR3 has 12 residues. In nucleotides, the CDR3 is TGTGCCAGTAGTACTCAAAGGGGTGGCTACACCTTC. Residues: CASSTQRGGYTF.

The chain is built from TRBV20-1 and TRBJ2-7; 8 positions match TRBD1. Germline V gene lookup returns CDR1 DFQATT and CDR2 SNEGSKA (reference sequence). The V segment lost 0 bases and the J segment 5 bases; nucleotides outside the gene matches: 6. This CDR3 is 14 amino acids long. In DNA form, the CDR3 reads TGCAGTGCTAGAGACGGACAGGGAGGCAACGAGCAGTACTTC. Its translation is CSARDGQGGNEQYF.

This clonotype was detected ten times or more. The J gene is TRBJ2-7, the V gene TRBV29-1; 7 bases are a match to TRBD2. V was clipped by 7 bases and J by 2 bases; unmatched bases: 8. Per germline, CDR1 SQVTM and CDR2 ANQGSEA. The CDR3 runs 13 residues. CDR3: CSAGGAGAYEQYF. The DNA for the CDR3 is TGCAGCGCCGGAGGCGCGGGGGCCTACGAGCAGTACTTC.

This clonotype has a count of ten or more. The chain recombines TRBV13 with TRBJ2-7; 12 bases fit TRBD2. Germline V gene sequence: CDR1 PRHDT, CDR2 FYEKMQ (reference sequence). V was clipped by 1 base and J by 6 bases; unmatched bases: 7. The CDR3 is made up of 16 amino acids. CDR3: CASSLAASGRAREQYF. DNA for the CDR3: TGTGCCAGCAGCTTAGCGGCTAGCGGGAGGGCCCGCGAGCAGTACTTC.

This chain uses TRBV7-9 with TRBJ2-3; 8 nucleotides align to TRBD1. The CDR3 covers 13 residues. J lost 8 bases, V lost 5 bases, and 6 bases had no gene match. Germline values: CDR1 SEHNR, CDR2 FQNEAQ (reference sequence). The CDR3: CASSPDRVVTQYF. The CDR3 DNA is TGTGCCAGCAGCCCGGACAGGGTGGTTACGCAGTATTTT.

This clonotype was observed at least ten times. J is TRBJ2-7 and V is TRBV6-5; 12 nucleotides match TRBD1. The CDR3 loop spans 15 amino acids. Unmatched junction bases numbered 2, after V lost 0 bases and J lost 5 bases. Germline lookup yields CDR1 MNHEY and CDR2 SVGAGI. In nucleotides, the CDR3 is TGTGCCAGCAGTTACTCTGGGACAGGGGGCCACGAGCAGTACTTC. Protein product: CASSYSGTGGHEQYF.

This clonotype was observed many times. The gene calls are TRBV6-1 and TRBJ1-2; no reliable D call. CDR1 is MNHNS, CDR2 SASEGT, per germline. The CDR3 is 13 residues long. Trimming stripped 6 bases from V and 4 bases from J, with 12 bases between. CDR3 nucleotides: TGTGCCAGCAGCGAAAGGGAGTTCTATGGCTACACCTTC. Protein product: CASSEREFYGYTF.

Notes on this clonotype: This likely came from a read error, as a far larger clone is one base away. V and J are TRBV7-8 and TRBJ2-1, with 12 nucleotides matching TRBD2. Germline values: CDR1 SGHVS, CDR2 FQNEAQ. This CDR3 contains 20 residues. CDR3: CASSPTLIPSGRALRETRYF. Written as DNA, the CDR3 is TGTGCCAGCAGCCCTACCCTCATTCCTAGCGGGAGGGCCCTCCGAGAGACCCGGTACTTC.

The CDR3 bases are TGTGCCAGCAGCCAAGAAGGGACAGGGGGCAACTATGGCTACACCTTC. It yields the protein CASSQEGTGGNYGYTF. The V gene is TRBV14, the J gene TRBJ1-2; TRBD1 agrees at 12 bases. The length of the CDR3 is 16 residues. Germline V lookup: CDR1 SGHDN, CDR2 FVKESK. The V and J ends lost 0 bases and 2 bases, in that order; junction bases with no gene match: 1. Filled out from reference TRBV14 and TRBJ1-2, the complete variable domain reads EAGVTQFPSHSVIEKGQTVTLRCDPISGHDNLYWYRRVMGKEIKFLLHFVKESKQDESGMPNNRFLAERTGGTYSTLKVQPAELEDSGVYFCASSQEGTGGNYGYTFGSGTRLTVV.

This clonotype was counted at least ten times. The J gene is TRBJ2-5, the V gene TRBV27, with D perhaps given as TRBD1 or TRBD2 (5 bases each). CDR3 length: 14 amino acids. Trimming cost V 5 bases and J 1 base, with 11 bases left between them. Germline V gene sequence: CDR1 MNHEY, CDR2 SMNVEV (reference sequence). CDR3: CASSLGTPQETQYF. CDR3 bases: TGTGCCAGCAGTCTCGGGACCCCCCAAGAGACCCAGTACTTC.

This clonotype was found many times. This chain uses TRBV20-1 with TRBJ1-2; perhaps TRBD1 as D (6 bases). Germline V gene sequence: CDR1 DFQATT, CDR2 SNEGSKA (reference sequence). The length of the CDR3 is 13 residues. V was trimmed by 8 bases and J by 4 bases, leaving 17 bases between them. As DNA, the CDR3 is TGCAGTCCCTGGGGTGGGGGCTCCTATGGCTACACCTTC. Protein product: CSPWGGGSYGYTF.